Listed here are 7 T cell receptor beta chains from one sample, sequenced in a study of Graves' ophthalmopathy and Graves' hyperthyroidism. The authors amplified TCR beta CDR3 regions from RNA transcripts. After a first-round RT-PCR with HTBI primers, a second-round multiplex PCR was run. MiXCR was run by TCRdb on the multiplex PCR reads, yielding one entry per CDR3 protein. This sample has 620,000 or so distinct CDR3 sequences, with 20% to 25% found just once. The sequencing sample was made of peripheral blood. The origin of the receptors is a woman between 18 and 29 years old with stable Graves' hyperthyroidism. Some clones in this sample may be carry-over from other donors' samples.

This clonotype is a singleton in its sample. CDR3 sequence (DNA): TGTGCCAGCAGGCCCGGGACCCCGGCGGAGACCCAGTACTTC. It specifies CASRPGTPAETQYF. V is TRBV6-2 or TRBV6-3 and J is TRBJ2-5, with D perhaps being TRBD1 or TRBD2 (5 bases each). Per germline, CDR1 MNHEY and CDR2 SVGEGT. CDR3 length equals 14 residues. The V and J ends lost 6 bases and 5 bases respectively, with 16 bases between them.

This clonotype was counted at least ten times. Here the CDR3 DNA reads TGTGCCAGCAGTTTTGGTAGGGTCTATCTCCAGCATTTT. It translates to CASSFGRVYLQHF. The chain carries TRBV12-3 or TRBV12-4 and TRBJ1-5, with unresolved D. This CDR3 comprises 13 residues. With 3 bases removed from V and 12 bases from J, the gap between germline ends came to 15 bases.

This clonotype has ten or more counts. CDR3 nucleotide sequence: TGTGCCAGCAGTGGACAGGGAAATCAGCCCCAGCATTTT. Its translation is CASSGQGNQPQHF. The chain recombines TRBV12-3 or TRBV12-4 with TRBJ1-5; 8 bases match TRBD1. J lost 4 bases, V lost 5 bases, and 1 base had no gene match. The CDR3 consists of 13 residues.

This clonotype was observed at least ten times. The rearrangement joins TRBV2 to TRBJ2-5, with a weak D call TRBD2 (6 bases). Trimming left V 4 bases short and J 2 bases short, with 11 bases between. Germline lookup yields CDR1 SNHLY and CDR2 FYNNEI. The CDR3 contains 14 residues. The CDR3 DNA is TGTGCCAGCAGTGTCCGGGGGAGGCAAGAGACCCAGTACTTC. Translating gives CASSVRGRQETQYF. Full variable domain (rest looked up from reference TRBV2 and TRBJ2-5): EPEVTQTPSHQVTQMGQEVILRCVPISNHLYFYWYRQILGQKVEFLVSFYNNEISEKSEIFDDQFSVERPDGSNFTLKIRSTKLEDSAMYFCASSVRGRQETQYFGPGTRLLVL.

The chain carries TRBV24-1 and TRBJ2-5; no reliable D call. V lost 3 bases and J 0 bases, leaving 13 bases between the germline ends. Per the germline V gene, CDR1 is KGHDR and CDR2 is SFDVKD. The CDR3 spans 16 residues. CDR3 sequence: CATSDPSRDDQETQYF. The CDR3 DNA reads TGTGCCACCAGTGATCCATCGCGAGACGACCAAGAGACCCAGTACTTC.

This clonotype turned up a few times. This rearrangement joins TRBV20-1 to TRBJ1-1; TRBD1 is a possible D gene (5 bases). Germline V gene lookup returns CDR1 DFQATT and CDR2 SNEGSKA (reference sequence). Trimming removed 6 bases from V and 1 base from J, with 9 bases in between. The CDR3 totals 12 residues. The CDR3 region is CSAIRGNTEAFF. The CDR3 DNA sequence: TGCAGTGCCATAAGGGGGAACACTGAAGCTTTCTTT.

This clonotype was counted ten times or more. This rearrangement joins TRBV7-2 to TRBJ2-5; D gene uncertain. V was clipped by 6 bases and J by 0 bases, with 8 bases between them. From germline, CDR1 is SGHTA and CDR2 FQGNSA. This CDR3 region has 13 residues. The CDR3 DNA reads TGTGCCAGCAGACGAACCTACCAAGAGACCCAGTACTTC. This translates into CASRRTYQETQYF.